Listed here are 7 T cell receptor beta chains from one sample, sequenced in a study of cytomegalovirus exposure and HLA in healthy donors (dated by TCRdb to about 2017). Receptors were amplified or captured by the immunoSEQ multiplex PCR assay. For the multiplex PCR, a mixture combining 60 forward primers for TCR Vbeta segments and 13 reverse primers for TCR Jbeta segments was used. The clones in this table, taken by TCRdb from immuneACCESS, are in-frame only. Not every clone is retained; where verified, under half of the shortfall comes from an unresolved V gene, and the cause of the rest is unknown. This sample holds 200,000 or so clones; approximately 85% were observed only once. 5.5% to 7.5% of the sample belongs to the ten largest clones. Material for sequencing was PBMCs. Receptors originate from a woman in her forties or fifties in good health and CMV-seropositive.

This chain joins TRBV7-2 and TRBJ1-4; TRBD1 agrees at 9 bases. From germline, CDR1 is SGHTA and CDR2 FQGNSA. The CDR3 has 14 amino acids. V lost 3 bases to trimming and J lost 8 bases; unmatched junction nucleotides: 4. The chain's CDR3 is CASSLGTGHEKLFF. The CDR3 DNA reads TGTGCCAGCAGCTTGGGGACAGGGCACGAAAAACTGTTTTTT.

This sequence joins TRBV5-1 and TRBJ2-1, with 8 bases fitting TRBD1. In germline, CDR1 is SGHRS, CDR2 YFSETQ. J lost 8 bases, V lost 0 bases, and 4 bases had no gene match. The CDR3 is 14 amino acids. CDR3 in DNA: TGCGCCAGCAGCTTGGGACAGGGGTGGGATGAGCAGTTCTTC. Encoded protein: CASSLGQGWDEQFF.

The J gene is TRBJ1-1, the V gene TRBV6-1, with 10 bases fitting TRBD1. The CDR3 covers 14 residues. V shed 6 bases, J shed 3 bases, and the junction held 4 bases outside the gene matches. Germline V gene lookup returns CDR1 MNHNS and CDR2 SASEGT. CDR3 residues: CASRTGGQDTEAFF. The CDR3 bases are TGTGCCAGCAGGACAGGGGGCCAAGACACTGAAGCTTTCTTT.

The chain links TRBV7-2 to TRBJ2-3; 7 positions match TRBD2. CDR1 and CDR2 from the germline V gene are SGHTA and FQGNSA. The J segment lost 11 bases and the V segment lost 5 bases, leaving 13 bases of the junction unmatched. The CDR3 is made up of 14 amino acids. The CDR3 sequence: CASSPGGAHGWQYF. In DNA, the CDR3 is TGTGCCAGCAGCCCGGGAGGAGCTCACGGATGGCAGTATTTT. The whole variable domain, remainder taken from reference TRBV7-2 and TRBJ2-3, is GAGVSQSPSNKVTEKGKDVELRCDPISGHTALYWYRQSLGQGLEFLIYFQGNSAPDKSGLPSDRFSAERTGGSVSTLTIQRTQQEDSAVYLCASSPGGAHGWQYFGPGTRLTVL.

The V call is TRBV10-3, the J call TRBJ1-5; 9 bases match TRBD1. Per the germline V gene, CDR1 is ENHRY and CDR2 is SYGVKD. J lost 6 bases, V lost 4 bases, and 7 bases had no gene match. CDR3 length: 15 amino acids. The CDR3 sequence is CAISARTGEGQPQHF. CDR3 coding DNA: TGTGCCATCAGTGCCCGGACAGGGGAAGGTCAGCCCCAGCATTTT.

The chain uses TRBV9 and TRBJ2-1; 12 positions agree with TRBD2. The germline V gene has CDR1 SGDLS and CDR2 YYNGEE. The CDR3 loop spans 15 amino acids. The ends lost 2 bases at V and 9 bases at J; junction bases unmatched: 6. The CDR3 here is CASSVLAGGKVEQFF. CDR3 bases: TGTGCCAGCAGCGTCCTAGCGGGGGGGAAGGTTGAGCAGTTCTTC.

The chain is built from TRBV10-1 and TRBJ2-1; no reliable D call. Germline loops: CDR1 WNHNN, CDR2 SYGVQD (reference sequence). With 6 bases removed from V and 0 bases from J, the gap between germline ends came to 12 bases. The CDR3 spans 15 residues. The DNA of the CDR3 is TGCGCCAGCAGGGCCGCTAGGAGCTCCTACAATGAGCAGTTCTTC. Residues: CASRAARSSYNEQFF.